This T cell receptor (beta chain) was documented in a study of shared clonotypes between healthy human individuals. Study-level points and caveats: With a few donors compared, approximately 5% of naive CD4 clonotypes were shared.

Libraries were prepared by immunoSEQ multiplex PCR; TCRdb keeps only in-frame clonotypes and omits some of them. In the table there are roughly 330,000 clones, 74% of which are singletons. Details on this clone: What it binds is not known.

The source of this sequence is a man aged 25-45 years in good health. The sample was memory CD4+ T cells sorted from blood. As for subset: CD45RA-negative fraction.

The CDR3 sequence: CASSPTPGQSNEQFF. The CDR3 DNA is TGCGCCAGCAGCCCCACACCGGGACAGTCCAATGAGCAGTTCTTC. The rearrangement links TRBV5-1 to TRBJ2-1; 7 nucleotides line up with TRBD1. The CDR3 contains 15 residues. CDR1 SGHRS and CDR2 YFSETQ come from the germline V gene. Trimming took 4 bases from V and 6 from J; bases not matched to a gene: 10.